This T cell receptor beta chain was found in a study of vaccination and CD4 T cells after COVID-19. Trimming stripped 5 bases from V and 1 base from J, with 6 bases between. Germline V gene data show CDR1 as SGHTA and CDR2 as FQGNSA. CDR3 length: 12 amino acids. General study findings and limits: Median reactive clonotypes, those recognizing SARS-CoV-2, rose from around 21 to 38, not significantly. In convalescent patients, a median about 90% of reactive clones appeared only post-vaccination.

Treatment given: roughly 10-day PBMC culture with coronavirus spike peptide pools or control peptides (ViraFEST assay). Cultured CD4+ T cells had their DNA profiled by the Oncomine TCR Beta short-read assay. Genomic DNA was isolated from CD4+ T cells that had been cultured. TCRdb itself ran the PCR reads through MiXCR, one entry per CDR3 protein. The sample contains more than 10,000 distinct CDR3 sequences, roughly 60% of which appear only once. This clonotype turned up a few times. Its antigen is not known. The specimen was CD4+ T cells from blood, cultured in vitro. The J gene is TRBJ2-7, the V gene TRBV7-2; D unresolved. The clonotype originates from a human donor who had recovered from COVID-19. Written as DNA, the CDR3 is TGTGCCAGCAGCCTAGGATCCTACGAGCAGTACTTC. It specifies CASSLGSYEQYF.